The T cell receptor beta chain under discussion was sequenced for a study of blood T cell repertoires in COVID-19. On the study more broadly: COVID-19 samples, acute and convalescent, were from the United States, Italy and Spain. PBMCs, B-cell-depleted T cells, or T cells provided the cDNA or gDNA that made up the material.

Authors' processing steps: Amplification from reference gene primers served as the basis for estimated nucleated cell counts. The method was immunoSEQ multiplex PCR; TCRdb's version includes in-frame clones alone and lacks a portion of them. D and trimming come from the DNA, and the V and J calls and clone size come from that table. The sample comprises thousands of clones, 80% to 90% of which are singletons, and 8.5% to 12% rests with the top ten. With 6 bases removed from V and 5 bases from J, the gap between germline ends came to 13 bases. The length of the CDR3 is 14 residues. CDR1 is MNHEY, CDR2 SVGAGI, per germline.

The TCR sequence derives from a man between 65 and 85 years old with active COVID-19. The J gene is TRBJ1-4, the V gene TRBV6-5, with D maybe TRBD1 (6 bases). The sequencing input was peripheral blood. The CDR3 DNA reads TGTGCCAGCAGCGCACAGGGTGGCAATGAAAAACTGTTTTTT. Its translation: CASSAQGGNEKLFF.